The 21 T cell receptor beta chains in this list originate from one sample, sequenced in a study of cytomegalovirus exposure and HLA in healthy donors. A multiplex PCR was run with 60 Vbeta primers and 13 Jbeta primers. Repertoires were generated with immunoSEQ multiplex PCR, while TCRdb's copy carries only in-frame clones and drops some. This sample has approximately 100,000 clones; roughly 76% occur once, and the top ten carry about 8%. Material: PBMCs. The receptors originated from a human donor in good health.

The V and J genes are TRBV5-6 and TRBJ2-7; weak D call: TRBD2 (5 bases). Germline V gives CDR1 SGHDT, CDR2 YYEEEE. Trimming removed 4 bases from V and 6 bases from J, with 14 bases in between. The CDR3 totals 13 residues. The CDR3 reads CASSRRPGCEQYF. CDR3 nucleotides: TGTGCCAGCAGCCGCCGGCCGGGGTGCGAGCAGTACTTC. The complete variable domain, with remaining parts taken from reference TRBV5-6 and TRBJ2-7, reads DAGVTQSPTHLIKTRGQQVTLRCSPKSGHDTVSWYQQALGQGPQFIFQYYEEEERQRGNFPDRFSGHQFPNYSSELNVNALLLGDSALYLCASSRRPGCEQYFGPGTRLTVT.

The chain has TRBV6-6 and TRBJ2-1; TRBD2 might be the D (5 bases). Germline V gives CDR1 MNHNY, CDR2 SVGAGI (reference sequence). V was clipped by 2 bases and J by 10 bases, with 15 bases between them. The CDR3 is made up of 14 amino acids. The CDR3 here is CASSYAQVRGEQFF. CDR3 in DNA: TGTGCCAGCAGTTACGCCCAGGTCCGAGGGGAGCAGTTCTTC.

The chain joins TRBV5-6 to TRBJ2-1, with D possibly being TRBD2 (6 bases). The CDR3 is made up of 16 amino acids. In germline, CDR1 is SGHDT, CDR2 YYEEEE. V shed 0 bases and J shed 2 bases, with 12 bases lying between them. Here the CDR3 reads CASSLVVSGAYNEQFF. The CDR3, as DNA: TGTGCCAGCAGCTTGGTGGTATCGGGAGCCTACAATGAGCAGTTCTTC.

This clone has at least ten counts. Other DNA variants within this sample encode the same CDR3. The chain joins TRBV11-2 to TRBJ1-1; 7 bases align to TRBD1. CDR3 length: 14 residues. Per germline, CDR1 SGHAT and CDR2 FQNNGV. V was clipped by 6 bases and J by 3 bases; unmatched bases: 7. The CDR3 loop is CASSNRQGYTEAFF. The CDR3, as DNA: TGTGCCAGCAGTAACCGACAGGGTTACACTGAAGCTTTCTTT.

Here the CDR3 reads CASRPTSGTYEQYF. In DNA, the CDR3 is TGTGCCAGCAGGCCGACTAGCGGGACCTACGAGCAGTACTTC. This chain joins TRBV11-2 and TRBJ2-7; 11 nucleotides align to TRBD2. The J segment lost 2 bases and the V segment lost 6 bases, leaving 3 bases of the junction unmatched. CDR1 is SGHAT, CDR2 FQNNGV, per germline. The CDR3 has 14 residues. Full variable domain (outside the CDR3, taken from reference TRBV11-2 and TRBJ2-7): EAGVAQSPRYKIIEKRQSVAFWCNPISGHATLYWYQQILGQGPKLLIQFQNNGVVDDSQLPKDRFSAERLKGVDSTLKIQPAKLEDSAVYLCASRPTSGTYEQYFGPGTRLTVT.

The rearrangement uses TRBV19 and TRBJ2-5; 7 nucleotides line up with TRBD2. The CDR3 spans 14 residues. With V trimmed by 6 bases and J by 5 bases, 9 bases remained unmatched. CDR1 LNHDA and CDR2 SQIVND come from the germline V gene (reference sequence). DNA of the CDR3: TGTGCCAGTAGGGCCGGGGGGACGCGGGAGACCCAGTACTTC. Translation gives CASRAGGTRETQYF.

This clone showed up just a few times. The chain is built from TRBV5-3 and TRBJ2-6, with 8 nucleotides matching TRBD1. TRBV5-3 is classed as an ORF, of uncertain function. This CDR3 region has 18 residues. Trimming cost V 3 bases and J 0 bases; bases outside gene matches: 8. The CDR3 here is CARSWATGALSGANVLTF. CDR3 sequence (DNA): TGTGCCAGAAGCTGGGCGACAGGGGCACTCTCTGGGGCCAACGTCCTGACTTTC.

The chain couples TRBV7-9 to TRBJ2-5, with 9 bases identical to TRBD1. Germline V CDR1 and CDR2: SEHNR, FQNEAQ (reference sequence). This CDR3 is 14 amino acids long. The junction had 6 bases not matched to a gene; V was cut back by 5 bases and J by 5 bases. This CDR3 reads CASSPGQGRETQYF. CDR3 nucleotide sequence: TGTGCCAGCAGCCCAGGACAGGGGAGGGAGACCCAGTACTTC.

The count of this clone is one. V and J are TRBV5-1 and TRBJ1-1; 8 nucleotides agree with TRBD1. Germline V CDR1 and CDR2: SGHRS, YFSETQ. The V gene end was trimmed by 4 bases and the J gene end by 6 bases; junction bases not matched to a gene: 5. The CDR3 totals 13 residues. CDR3 sequence reads: CASSTTGGAEAFF. The DNA of the CDR3 is TGCGCCAGCAGCACTACAGGGGGTGCTGAAGCTTTCTTT. Combining the CDR3 with reference TRBV5-1 and TRBJ1-1 gives the whole variable domain KAGVTQTPRYLIKTRGQQVTLSCSPISGHRSVSWYQQTPGQGLQFLFEYFSETQRNKGNFPGRFSGRQFSNSRSEMNVSTLELGDSALYLCASSTTGGAEAFFGQGTRLTVV.

To note about this clone: Mismatch with germline at one junction end may stem from a read error. The genes are TRBV12-5 and TRBJ1-1, with 9 bases identical to TRBD1. This CDR3 region has 16 residues. Germline V gene sequence: CDR1 LGHNT, CDR2 FRNRAP. CDR3 in amino acids: CTSGLQRDRANTEAFF. The CDR3 DNA is TGTACTAGTGGTTTGCAACGGGACAGGGCGAACACTGAAGCTTTCTTT.

This rearrangement joins TRBV18 to TRBJ2-5; D is ambiguous. The CDR3 covers 14 residues. V was shortened by 1 base and J by 3 bases, with 9 bases between the two germline ends. Germline-derived CDR1 and CDR2 are KGHSH and LQKENI. The CDR3 is CASSPRITEETQYF. CDR3 in DNA: TGTGCCAGCTCACCACGAATCACAGAAGAGACCCAGTACTTC. Drawing the rest from reference TRBV18 and TRBJ2-5, the complete variable domain is NAGVMQNPRHLVRRRGQEARLRCSPMKGHSHVYWYRQLPEEGLKFMVYLQKENIIDESGMPKERFSAEFPKEGPSILRIQQVVRGDSAAYFCASSPRITEETQYFGPGTRLLVL.

The V call is TRBV4-2, the J call TRBJ1-1, with TRBD1 as a possible D gene (6 bases). The V end was cut by 1 base, the J end by 3 bases, with 36 bases between. This CDR3 has 23 amino acids. Germline-derived CDR1 and CDR2 are LGHNA and YNFKEQ. In DNA form, the CDR3 reads TGTGCCAGCAGCCAAGGATTGGGGGGCCGGGTTTCGGGAGGTCTCATGCACGACACTGAAGCTTTCTTT. Protein product: CASSQGLGGRVSGGLMHDTEAFF.

This clone has more than one count but fewer than ten. The rearrangement uses TRBV7-9 and TRBJ2-5; no reliable D call. The CDR3 spans 13 residues. V was trimmed by 4 bases and J by 5 bases, leaving 11 bases between them. Looked up from germline, CDR1 is SEHNR and CDR2 is FQNEAQ (reference sequence). CDR3 amino acids: CASSSTARETQYF. CDR3 nucleotides: TGTGCCAGCAGCTCGACGGCCAGGGAGACCCAGTACTTC.

The V and J genes are TRBV7-6 and TRBJ2-7; 10 positions agree with TRBD1. The germline gives CDR1 SGHVS, CDR2 FNYEAQ. The CDR3 sequence is 16 residues long. Unmatched junction bases numbered 9, after V lost 5 bases and J lost 2 bases. In DNA form, the CDR3 reads TGTGCCAGCAGCCCAACCCCCGGACAGGGGGCCTACGAGCAGTACTTC. Amino acid sequence: CASSPTPGQGAYEQYF.

This clone was counted between two and nine times. V and J are TRBV29-1 and TRBJ1-5, with D possibly matching TRBD1 (5 bases). The CDR3 is 14 amino acids. Trimming took off 4 bases at V and 6 bases at J, with 16 bases between the two ends. The V gene's germline CDR1 is SQVTM and CDR2 ANQGSEA. This CDR3 reads CSVGHGGEGQPQHF. As DNA, the CDR3 is TGCAGCGTTGGACATGGGGGGGAAGGTCAGCCCCAGCATTTT.

The rearrangement links TRBV29-1 to TRBJ2-2, with 8 bases aligning to TRBD2. CDR3 length: 13 residues. Looked up from germline, CDR1 is SQVTM and CDR2 is ANQGSEA. V dropped 7 bases and J dropped 4; count of bases not matched to a gene: 5. CDR3 sequence reads: CSGGSGGTGELFF. The CDR3 region has the DNA TGCAGCGGGGGGAGCGGGGGCACCGGGGAGCTGTTTTTT.

This clone has a single count. This chain links TRBV4-3 with TRBJ2-3; TRBD2 agrees at 9 bases. CDR1 LGHNA and CDR2 YSLEER come from the germline V gene. CDR3 length equals 17 residues. V trimming: 0 bases; J trimming: 6 bases; junction bases outside the gene matches: 10. CDR3 nucleotide sequence: TGCGCCAGCAGCCAAGACCCGGCGGGAGGGCCGTTGGATACGCAGTATTTT. This encodes CASSQDPAGGPLDTQYF.

The chain couples TRBV10-1 to TRBJ1-5; 11 positions match TRBD1. The CDR3 is made up of 14 amino acids. Germline CDR1 WNHNN, CDR2 SYGVQD (reference sequence). Unmatched junction bases numbered 6, after V lost 8 bases and J lost 6 bases. This CDR3 reads CASGDRGNGQPQHF. CDR3 DNA sequence: TGCGCCAGCGGGGACAGGGGGAATGGTCAGCCCCAGCATTTT.

This sequence joins TRBV10-2 and TRBJ1-6; maybe TRBD1 (6 bases). The germline V gene has CDR1 WSHSY and CDR2 SAAADI. This CDR3 contains 14 residues. With 6 bases removed from V and 11 bases from J, the gap between germline ends came to 17 bases. CDR3 sequence reads: CASRGGSSHPPLHF. The DNA for the CDR3 is TGCGCCAGCAGAGGGGGTAGCTCCCATCCACCCCTCCACTTT.

This chain connects TRBV10-3 to TRBJ2-1, with D tentatively TRBD2 (7 bases). CDR3 length: 15 amino acids. The V gene's germline CDR1 is ENHRY and CDR2 SYGVKD. V shed 0 bases and J shed 9 bases, with 15 bases lying between them. The CDR3 sequence: CAISESSSGGGEQFF. CDR3 nucleotides: TGTGCCATCAGTGAGTCTTCTAGCGGAGGGGGTGAGCAGTTCTTC.

This rearrangement joins TRBV27 to TRBJ1-1; 9 nucleotides line up with TRBD1. This CDR3 region has 16 residues. Trimming removed 6 bases from V and 1 base from J; junction bases left unmatched: 9. Germline V gene sequence: CDR1 MNHEY, CDR2 SMNVEV (reference sequence). CDR3 amino acids: CASRQNLQGANTEAFF. The CDR3 DNA reads TGTGCCAGCAGGCAAAATTTACAGGGGGCGAACACTGAAGCTTTCTTT.